This passage covers 15 T cell receptor beta chains from one sample sequenced in a study of T-cell memory formation after mild COVID-19. MiXCR, run by TCRdb on the 5' RACE reads, gives a single entry per CDR3 protein. Altogether some 310,000 distinct CDR3 sequences are present, more than 20% being singletons, with the ten largest covering around 23%. Sequenced input: PBMCs or a T cell subset sorted from them (not recorded which). These receptors all stem from a man younger than 35 who had mild COVID-19 (a few samples of this study predate the infection). Cell type and time point are not known.

The rearrangement uses TRBV15 and TRBJ2-7; the D is unclear. The CDR3 consists of 14 residues. CDR1 is LNHNV, CDR2 YYDKDF, per germline (reference sequence). Trimming took off 0 bases at V and 2 bases at J, with 8 bases between the two ends. The DNA of the CDR3 is TGTGCCACCAGCAGAGATCAGCCGCCCTACGAGCAGTACTTC. Translated: CATSRDQPPYEQYF. Supplemented by reference TRBV15 and TRBJ2-7, the full variable domain reads DAMVIQNPRYQVTQFGKPVTLSCSQTLNHNVMYWYQQKSSQAPKLLFHYYDKDFNNEADTPDNFQSRRPNTSFCFLDIRSPGLGDTAMYLCATSRDQPPYEQYFGPGTRLTVT.

The V and J genes are TRBV7-9 and TRBJ2-5; 7 bases map to TRBD1. This CDR3 contains 16 residues. The junction had 7 bases not matched to a gene; V was cut back by 1 base and J by 2 bases. Germline V CDR1 and CDR2: SEHNR, FQNEAQ (reference sequence). CDR3 protein: CASSLGPTGTQETQYF. CDR3 sequence (DNA): TGTGCCAGCAGCTTAGGACCGACAGGGACGCAAGAGACCCAGTACTTC.

The chain joins TRBV11-2 to TRBJ1-2, with TRBD1 as a possible D gene (6 bases). Trimming stripped 4 bases from V and 7 bases from J, with 13 bases between. Germline loops: CDR1 SGHAT, CDR2 FQNNGV. The CDR3 has 13 residues. The CDR3 DNA reads TGTGCCAGCAGCTCATCAGGGGTTCGTGGCTACACCTTC. Its protein product is CASSSSGVRGYTF.

This clonotype was counted once. Because it lacks the conserved phenylalanine or tryptophan at the end, this CDR3 is likely a read error. The chain is built from TRBV7-2 and TRBJ2-3; perhaps TRBD2 as D (6 bases). The germline V gene has CDR1 SGHTA and CDR2 FQGNSA. The CDR3 is made up of 14 amino acids. Trimming cost V 3 bases and J 5 bases, with 12 bases left between them. The CDR3 protein is CASSFLRELDTQYI. CDR3 coding DNA: TGTGCCAGCAGCTTCCTACGGGAGTTAGATACGCAGTATATT.

This clonotype was detected only a few times. This sequence joins TRBV11-2 and TRBJ2-2; possible D gene TRBD1, 5 bases. This CDR3 spans 16 amino acids. The V gene's germline CDR1 is SGHAT and CDR2 FQNNGV. V was pared by 5 bases and J by 4 bases, with 17 bases between. CDR3 DNA: TGTGCCAGCAGCACCCCCCCAGGGTTGGCCACCGGGGAGCTGTTTTTT. This encodes CASSTPPGLATGELFF.

V and J are TRBV30 and TRBJ1-1; no clear D. Germline values: CDR1 GTSNPN, CDR2 SVGIG (reference sequence). V was pared by 5 bases and J by 3 bases, with 16 bases between. The CDR3 consists of 14 residues. The CDR3 protein is CAWEKGFGDTEAFF. The CDR3 DNA reads TGTGCCTGGGAGAAAGGCTTCGGGGACACTGAAGCTTTCTTT.

The rearrangement joins TRBV25-1 to TRBJ2-5, with 9 bases that match TRBD1. The ends lost 4 bases at V and 3 bases at J; junction bases unmatched: 6. The CDR3 runs 15 residues. Per the germline V gene, CDR1 is MGHDK and CDR2 is SYGVNS. CDR3: CASSGTGVGKETQYF. CDR3 DNA: TGTGCCAGCAGTGGGACAGGGGTGGGGAAAGAGACCCAGTACTTC.

The rearrangement links TRBV6-1 to TRBJ1-5; D is unresolved. V dropped 8 bases and J dropped 7 bases, with 9 bases sitting between them. The CDR3 loop spans 11 amino acids. Germline loops: CDR1 MNHNS, CDR2 SASEGT. The CDR3 DNA reads TGTGCCAGCGCAGGAGCCCAGCCCCAGCATTTT. It encodes CASAGAQPQHF.

The CDR3 loop reads CASSHRGTSYSANTGELFF. The CDR3 nucleotides read TGTGCCAGCAGCCACCGGGGGACTAGTTATTCCGCGAACACCGGGGAGCTGTTTTTT. The rearrangement uses TRBV12-3 or TRBV12-4 and TRBJ2-2; 8 bases are a match to TRBD2. This CDR3 has 19 amino acids. Trimming at V came to 6 bases and at J to 0 bases, leaving 15 bases not matched to a gene.

The chain couples TRBV4-3 to TRBJ2-5; D is unresolved. CDR3 length: 13 amino acids. V lost 5 bases, J lost 5 bases, and 12 bases lay in between. Looked up from germline, CDR1 is LGHNA and CDR2 is YSLEER. The CDR3 here is CASSSEFLETQYF. CDR3 coding DNA: TGCGCCAGCAGCTCGGAATTTTTGGAGACCCAGTACTTC.

This clonotype was seen at least ten times. J is TRBJ2-3 and V is TRBV5-6, with 10 bases lining up with TRBD1. The germline gives CDR1 SGHDT, CDR2 YYEEEE. After removal of 7 bases from V and 2 bases from J, the junction contained 10 bases not matched to a gene. The length of the CDR3 is 16 residues. The CDR3 bases are TGTGCCAGCGACAAGACAGGGGGCGTACTCACAGATACGCAGTATTTT. It yields the protein CASDKTGGVLTDTQYF.

J is TRBJ2-7 and V is TRBV11-2, with 14 bases lining up with TRBD2. Trimming cost V 3 bases and J 4 bases; bases outside gene matches: 2. The CDR3 spans 15 residues. The germline CDR1 and CDR2 sequences are SGHAT and FQNNGV. CDR3 sequence: CASSFGTSGGYEQYV. CDR3 sequence (DNA): TGTGCCAGCAGCTTCGGGACTAGCGGGGGTTACGAGCAGTACGTC.

The V gene is TRBV7-8, the J gene TRBJ2-1, with 9 bases matching TRBD2. The CDR3 runs to 15 residues. Germline CDR1 SGHVS, CDR2 FQNEAQ. After removal of 3 bases from V and 6 bases from J, the junction contained 6 bases not matched to a gene. The CDR3 spells CASSLGGGAFNEQFF. The CDR3 DNA reads TGTGCCAGCAGCTTGGGCGGGGGGGCTTTCAATGAGCAGTTCTTC. Filled out from reference TRBV7-8 and TRBJ2-1, the complete variable domain reads GAGVSQSPRYKVAKRGQDVALRCDPISGHVSLFWYQQALGQGPEFLTYFQNEAQLDKSGLPSDRFFAERPEGSVSTLKIQRTQQEDSAVYLCASSLGGGAFNEQFFGPGTRLTVL.

This clonotype was observed a handful of times. This chain connects TRBV4-1 to TRBJ1-4, with D unclear. The germline CDR1 and CDR2 sequences are MGHRA and YSYEKL. CDR3 length: 14 residues. V was clipped by 7 bases and J by 2 bases, with 11 bases between them. The CDR3 loop reads CASNPLVTNEKLFF. For the CDR3, the DNA is TGCGCCAGCAACCCTCTTGTGACTAATGAAAAACTGTTTTTT.

The chain combines TRBV3-1 with TRBJ2-5; D call uncertain. Germline CDR1 and CDR2: LGHDT and YNNKEL (reference sequence). This CDR3 contains 15 residues. V was trimmed by 0 bases and J by 2 bases, leaving 10 bases between them. The CDR3 spells CASSQERAEQETQYF. The CDR3 DNA sequence: TGTGCCAGCAGCCAAGAAAGGGCAGAGCAAGAGACCCAGTACTTC.